What follows are 10 T cell receptor beta chains derived from one specimen sequenced in a study of blood T cell repertoires in COVID-19. TCRdb's copy holds only in-frame clones and misses some; the assay was immunoSEQ multiplex PCR. The table includes under 350,000 clones, approximately 83% detected once. Sequenced sample: PBMCs or T cells enriched from blood (not recorded which). All receptors derive from a middle-aged woman with acute COVID-19.

This clone has a handful of counts. The genes are TRBV5-5 and TRBJ1-2; no clear D gene. Trimming left V 0 bases short and J 2 bases short, with 14 bases between. There are 16 residues in the CDR3. Germline V gene data show CDR1 as SGHKS and CDR2 as YYEKEE (reference sequence). CDR3 coding DNA: TGTGCCAGCAGCTTGGACGTGAGCGGCACCAACTATGGCTACACCTTC. Translating gives CASSLDVSGTNYGYTF.

V usage is TRBV20-1 and J usage is TRBJ2-1, with 9 bases matching TRBD2. Germline loops: CDR1 DFQATT, CDR2 SNEGSKA (reference sequence). The CDR3 runs to 15 residues. Trimming took 3 bases from V and 6 from J; bases not matched to a gene: 9. This CDR3 reads CSASNSGSITNEQFF. The CDR3 DNA sequence: TGCAGTGCTAGTAATAGCGGGAGTATAACCAATGAGCAGTTCTTC.

Here the CDR3 reads CASSQVGANEQFF. DNA for the CDR3: TGTGCCAGCAGCCAAGTGGGGGCCAATGAGCAGTTCTTC. The rearrangement links TRBV4-2 to TRBJ2-1, with a possible D match to TRBD1 (6 bases). The V end lost 1 base, the J end lost 6 bases, and 7 bases lay between the germline ends. The germline V gene encodes CDR1 LGHNA and CDR2 YNFKEQ. The CDR3 is 13 amino acids.

The chain is built from TRBV7-2 and TRBJ2-1; perhaps TRBD1 as D (6 bases). Trimming removed 6 bases from V and 0 bases from J, with 12 bases in between. Per germline, CDR1 SGHTA and CDR2 FQGNSA. This CDR3 contains 15 residues. This chain's CDR3 is CASSRTGSSYNEQFF. CDR3 sequence (DNA): TGTGCCAGCAGTAGAACAGGGAGCTCCTACAATGAGCAGTTCTTC.

The chain recombines TRBV18 with TRBJ2-4, with D maybe TRBD2 (5 bases). The CDR3 runs to 13 residues. Germline V gene data show CDR1 as KGHSH and CDR2 as LQKENI. Trimming left V 4 bases short and J 6 bases short, with 10 bases between. CDR3 sequence: CASSQIEGNIQYF. For the CDR3, the DNA is TGTGCCAGCTCACAGATAGAGGGAAACATTCAGTACTTC.

This clone was recorded only once. CDR3: CSVPQWDFTQFF. The CDR3, as DNA: TGCAGCGTTCCCCAATGGGACTTTACTCAGTTCTTC. The rearrangement uses TRBV29-1 and TRBJ2-1; a weak D match, TRBD2 (6 bases). Trimming removed 5 bases from V and 13 bases from J, with 18 bases in between. CDR1 is SQVTM, CDR2 ANQGSEA, per germline. The CDR3 sequence is 12 residues long.

This clone turned up a few times. J is TRBJ1-2 and V is TRBV18; a possible D gene is TRBD1 (6 bases). V gave up 4 bases and J gave up 4 bases, with 10 bases separating them. The CDR3 extends over 13 amino acids. CDR1 and CDR2 (germline): KGHSH, LQKENI. In nucleotides, the CDR3 is TGTGCCAGCTCACGAGAAGGGGGCTATGGCTACACCTTC. It encodes CASSREGGYGYTF.

The gene calls are TRBV7-3 and TRBJ1-2; the match to TRBD1 covers 9 bases. V shed 3 bases and J 8 bases; nucleotides not matched to a gene: 7. Looked up from germline, CDR1 is SGHTA and CDR2 is FQGTGA. The CDR3 extends over 14 amino acids. CDR3 sequence reads: CASSFGRQGEGYTF. In nucleotides, the CDR3 is TGTGCCAGCAGCTTTGGACGACAGGGGGAGGGCTACACCTTC.

This clone was counted once. The rearrangement joins TRBV7-2 to TRBJ2-3; D possibly corresponds to TRBD1 (6 bases). Trimming removed 0 bases at V and 4 bases at J, with 11 bases between. Per germline, CDR1 SGHTA and CDR2 FQGNSA. This CDR3 spans 15 amino acids. The CDR3 spells CASSLATGHSDTQYF. The DNA for the CDR3 is TGTGCCAGCAGCTTAGCGACGGGACATTCAGATACGCAGTATTTT.

This chain links TRBV13 with TRBJ2-3; TRBD1 aligns across 9 bases. The V segment lost 5 bases and the J segment 4 bases; nucleotides outside the gene matches: 7. The CDR3 length is 15 residues. CDR1 PRHDT and CDR2 FYEKMQ come from the germline V gene (reference sequence). CDR3 sequence: CASSPWTGEADTQYF. Written as DNA, the CDR3 is TGTGCCAGCAGCCCTTGGACAGGGGAGGCAGATACGCAGTATTTT.